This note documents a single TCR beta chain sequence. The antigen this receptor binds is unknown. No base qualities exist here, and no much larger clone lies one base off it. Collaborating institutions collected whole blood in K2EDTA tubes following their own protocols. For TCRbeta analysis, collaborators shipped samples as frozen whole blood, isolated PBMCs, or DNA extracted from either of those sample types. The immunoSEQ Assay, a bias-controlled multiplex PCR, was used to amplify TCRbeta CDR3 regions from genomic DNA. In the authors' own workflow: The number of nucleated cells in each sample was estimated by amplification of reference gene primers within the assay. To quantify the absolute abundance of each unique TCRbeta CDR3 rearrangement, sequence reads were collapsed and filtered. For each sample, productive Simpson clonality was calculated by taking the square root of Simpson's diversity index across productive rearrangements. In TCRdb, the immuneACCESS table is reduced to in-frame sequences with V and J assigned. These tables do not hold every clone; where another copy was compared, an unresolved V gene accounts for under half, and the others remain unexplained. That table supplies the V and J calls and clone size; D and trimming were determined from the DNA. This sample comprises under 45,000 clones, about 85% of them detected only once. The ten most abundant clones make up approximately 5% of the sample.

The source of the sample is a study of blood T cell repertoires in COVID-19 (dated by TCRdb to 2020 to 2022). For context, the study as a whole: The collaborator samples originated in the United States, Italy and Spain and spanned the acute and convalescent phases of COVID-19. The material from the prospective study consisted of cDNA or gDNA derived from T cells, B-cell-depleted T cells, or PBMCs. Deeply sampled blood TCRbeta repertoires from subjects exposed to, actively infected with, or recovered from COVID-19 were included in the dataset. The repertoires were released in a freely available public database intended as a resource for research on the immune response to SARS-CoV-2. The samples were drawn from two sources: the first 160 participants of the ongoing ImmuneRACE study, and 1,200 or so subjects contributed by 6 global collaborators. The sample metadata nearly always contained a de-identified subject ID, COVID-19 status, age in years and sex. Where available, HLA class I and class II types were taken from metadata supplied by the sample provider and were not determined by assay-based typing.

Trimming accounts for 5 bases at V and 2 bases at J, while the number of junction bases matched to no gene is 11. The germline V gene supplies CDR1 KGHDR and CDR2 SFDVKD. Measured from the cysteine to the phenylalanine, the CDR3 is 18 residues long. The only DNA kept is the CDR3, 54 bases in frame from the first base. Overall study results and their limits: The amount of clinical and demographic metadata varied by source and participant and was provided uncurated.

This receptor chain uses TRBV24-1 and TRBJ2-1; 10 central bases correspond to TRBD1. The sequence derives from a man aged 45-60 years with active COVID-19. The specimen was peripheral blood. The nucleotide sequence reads TGTGCCACCAGTGCGACCGGCCGGGACAGGGGACCCTACAATGAGCAGTTCTTC. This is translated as CATSATGRDRGPYNEQFF.